This T cell receptor (beta chain) was obtained from a study of regulatory T cells. Study results and limitations: Hydrophobic residues at CDR3 positions 6 and 7 were enriched in conventional CD4+ T cells of CD3G-deficient patients. Skewed V and J usage and few unique V-J pairs marked patient repertoires, most in Tregs.

The PCR used 52 TRBV and 13 TRBJ primers. TCRdb keeps only in-frame clones here, not all; method: immunoSEQ multiplex PCR. The sample lists over 35,000 clones, around 91% occurring once. A word on this clone: Antigen specificity is unknown.

Germline V lookup: CDR1 LNHDA, CDR2 SQIVND (reference sequence). V gave up 4 bases and J gave up 6 bases, with 13 bases separating them. The CDR3 runs 14 residues. At testing, patients were 2 to 39 years old, with reduced naive and increased memory T-cell proportions. CD4+ cells were sorted into CD25-high CD127-low regulatory cells and CD25-low CD127-high conventional cells. This TCR was recovered from a person between 18 and 35 years old with CD3G deficiency. This chain links TRBV19 with TRBJ2-4, with TRBD1 as a possible D gene (5 bases). Sample: conventional CD4+ T cells sorted from blood. The DNA of the CDR3 is TGTGCCAGTAGTAATGCAGGGATAGGAAACATTCAGTACTTC. Amino acid sequence: CASSNAGIGNIQYF.